The clone carrying this T cell receptor beta chain appeared once. Per the original data handling: Estimates of nucleated cell counts were drawn from the amplification of reference gene primers. The protocol was immunoSEQ multiplex PCR, while the TCRdb copy is restricted to in-frame clones and leaves out a portion. The V and J calls and clone size come from that table; D and trimming were worked out from the DNA. Here the sample spans some 41,000 clones, about 88% being singletons. The entry originates in a study of blood T cell repertoires in COVID-19. Whole-study context: Both acute and convalescent COVID-19 samples were obtained from the United States, Italy and Spain. PBMCs, B-cell-depleted T cells, or T cells were the source of the cDNA or gDNA that made up the material.

Germline CDR1 and CDR2: LGHNA and YSLEER. Between the trimmed V and J ends, which lost 4 bases and 0 bases, there was a span of 9 bases. The CDR3 runs 14 residues. The receptor comes from a man between 65 and 79 years old with active COVID-19. This chain connects TRBV4-3 to TRBJ1-2; D unresolved. The source material was peripheral blood. DNA of the CDR3: TGCGCCAGCAGCCCCGAACGGGCTAACTATGGCTACACCTTC. Protein product: CASSPERANYGYTF.